One and the same sample provided the 2 T cell receptor beta chains below, sequenced in a study of shared clonotypes between healthy human individuals. Some clones are missing from TCRdb's copy, which holds only in-frame ones; the method was immunoSEQ multiplex PCR. The data show about 530,000 clones, with 90% to 96% seen just once and about 0.064% held by the top ten. The sample taken for sequencing was naive CD4+ T cells sorted from blood. Indicated subset: CD45RA+ positively selected. All receptors derive from a woman between 25 and 40 years old in good health.

CDR3 DNA sequence: TGTGCCAGCAGTGAAATAGGACAGGGAACTTACGAGCAGTACTTC. Translation: CASSEIGQGTYEQYF. The rearrangement joins TRBV2 to TRBJ2-5, with 8 bases that match TRBD1. The end of the DNA aligns better with TRBJ2-7, so the J call may be wrong. There are 15 residues in the CDR3. Germline-derived CDR1 and CDR2 are SNHLY and FYNNEI.

The rearrangement uses TRBV7-2 and TRBJ2-7, with 12 bases that match TRBD2. CDR1 is SGHTA and CDR2 is FQGNSA in the germline V gene. The CDR3 is 15 residues long. With V trimmed by 4 bases and J by 2 bases, 3 bases remained unmatched. The CDR3 reads CASSSRLAGAYEQYF. The CDR3 DNA is TGTGCCAGCAGCTCACGACTAGCGGGAGCCTACGAGCAGTACTTC.